Following are 20 T cell receptor beta chains from one sample sequenced in a study of cytomegalovirus exposure and HLA in healthy donors. PCR amplification relied on 60 Vbeta primers (plus 13 Jbeta primers). Measured with immunoSEQ multiplex PCR; TCRdb has only the in-frame clones, and not every one. The sample has about 150,000 clones, 80% to 90% seen once. What was sequenced was PBMCs. The receptors derive from a boy aged 2-9 years in good health and CMV-seronegative.

The gene calls are TRBV5-6 and TRBJ2-7, with TRBD2 matching over 10 bases. Germline trimming cut 2 bases from V and 6 bases from J; bases unmatched to any gene: 2. This CDR3 region has 13 residues. Germline loops: CDR1 SGHDT, CDR2 YYEEEE. DNA of the CDR3: TGTGCCAGCAGCTTAAGCGGGAGGGGCGAGCAGTACTTC. Amino acid sequence: CASSLSGRGEQYF. Variable domain in full (rest from reference TRBV5-6 and TRBJ2-7): DAGVTQSPTHLIKTRGQQVTLRCSPKSGHDTVSWYQQALGQGPQFIFQYYEEEERQRGNFPDRFSGHQFPNYSSELNVNALLLGDSALYLCASSLSGRGEQYFGPGTRLTVT.

The chain combines TRBV7-6 with TRBJ1-4; D is possibly TRBD1 (5 bases). CDR1 is SGHVS and CDR2 is FNYEAQ in the germline V gene. The CDR3 loop spans 19 amino acids. V lost 1 base and J lost 4, with 22 bases in between. The DNA for the CDR3 is TGTGCCAGCAGCTTAGGAGTGGGGGGTGGACTGTTTCATAATGAAAAACTGTTTTTT. Protein: CASSLGVGGGLFHNEKLFF.

The chain links TRBV28 to TRBJ2-7; TRBD1 is a possible D gene (5 bases). Trimming cost V 7 bases and J 7 bases, with 11 bases left between them. Germline assignment: CDR1 MDHEN and CDR2 SYDVKM. The CDR3 length is 11 residues. In DNA, the CDR3 is TGTGCCAGCATCAGCCGGACAGAGCAGTACTTC. Translated, it gives CASISRTEQYF.

This chain uses TRBV27 with TRBJ1-4, with 7 bases lining up with TRBD1. The CDR3 has 14 residues. CDR1 MNHEY and CDR2 SMNVEV come from the germline V gene (reference sequence). J gave up 8 bases and V 4 bases, and 7 bases lay outside the gene matches. CDR3 nucleotides: TGTGCCAGCAGTTCTACACTGACAGGGGAAAAACTGTTTTTT. Its translation: CASSSTLTGEKLFF.

This clone was seen a handful of times. This sequence joins TRBV4-1 and TRBJ2-7, with D possibly matching TRBD1 (5 bases). The V gene lost 1 base and the J gene lost 3 bases, with 19 bases spanning the gap. Looked up from germline, CDR1 is MGHRA and CDR2 is YSYEKL. CDR3 length: 17 residues. CDR3 in amino acids: CASSQVVPVDRDYEQYF. The CDR3 coding sequence is TGCGCCAGCAGCCAAGTAGTCCCTGTTGACAGAGACTACGAGCAGTACTTC.

V is TRBV6-1 and J is TRBJ1-6, with D perhaps matching TRBD1 (5 bases). The ends were cut back, 4 bases at V and 9 bases at J, with 22 bases in the middle. The CDR3 covers 17 residues. The germline V gene has CDR1 MNHNS and CDR2 SASEGT. CDR3 protein: CASSVAGEGGEVSPLHF. DNA for the CDR3: TGTGCCAGCAGTGTTGCCGGAGAAGGAGGGGAGGTTTCACCCCTCCACTTT.

The chain's CDR3 is CASSSASDTDTQYF. CDR3 DNA: TGTGCCAGCAGCTCCGCGAGCGACACAGATACGCAGTATTTT. The rearrangement links TRBV5-4 to TRBJ2-3, with D unresolved. Germline V CDR1 and CDR2: SGHNT, YYREEE (reference sequence). This CDR3 has 14 residues. The V end lost 3 bases, the J end lost 2 bases, and 10 bases lay between the germline ends.

The chain employs TRBV2 and TRBJ1-2; 8 nucleotides agree with TRBD1. The CDR3 has 18 amino acids. Germline CDR1 reads SNHLY; CDR2 reads FYNNEI. The J segment lost 1 base and the V segment lost 4 bases, leaving 14 bases of the junction unmatched. The CDR3: CASSVKVWTGPINYGYTF. The CDR3 DNA is TGTGCCAGCAGTGTAAAAGTGTGGACAGGGCCCATTAACTATGGCTACACCTTC. Full variable domain (missing parts from reference TRBV2 and TRBJ1-2): EPEVTQTPSHQVTQMGQEVILRCVPISNHLYFYWYRQILGQKVEFLVSFYNNEISEKSEIFDDQFSVERPDGSNFTLKIRSTKLEDSAMYFCASSVKVWTGPINYGYTFGSGTRLTVV.

This chain joins TRBV19 and TRBJ2-3, with a tentative D call TRBD2 (6 bases). Germline V gives CDR1 LNHDA, CDR2 SQIVND (reference sequence). V lost 3 bases, J lost 7 bases, and 17 bases lay in between. The CDR3 consists of 15 residues. This chain's CDR3 is CASSMEGMVINTQYF. CDR3 DNA sequence: TGTGCCAGTAGTATGGAGGGAATGGTGATAAATACGCAGTATTTT.

The chain couples TRBV28 to TRBJ1-1; a weak D match, TRBD1 (6 bases). From germline, CDR1 is MDHEN and CDR2 SYDVKM. Trimming took 5 bases from V and 5 from J, leaving 15 bases between them. This CDR3 has 14 residues. DNA for the CDR3: TGTGCCAGCAGTCATCCGGGACAACTAACTGAAGCTTTCTTT. As protein: CASSHPGQLTEAFF.

The genes are TRBV7-2 and TRBJ2-2; no reliable D call. The germline V gene encodes CDR1 SGHTA and CDR2 FQGNSA. The CDR3 is 15 amino acids. Trimming cost V 0 bases and J 3 bases, with 8 bases left between them. Written as DNA, the CDR3 is TGTGCCAGCAGCTTAGCGTCCCATCACACCGGGGAGCTGTTTTTT. As protein: CASSLASHHTGELFF.

In its sample, this clone was seen a few times. The gene calls are TRBV7-8 and TRBJ2-4; TRBD2 aligns across 8 bases. There are 17 residues in the CDR3. Germline CDR1 SGHVS, CDR2 FQNEAQ. V was clipped by 1 base and J by 4 bases; unmatched bases: 9. CDR3 amino acids: CASSLVAGGVKKNIQYF. The CDR3 region has the DNA TGTGCCAGCAGCTTAGTGGCGGGAGGAGTAAAGAAAAACATTCAGTACTTC.

This sequence joins TRBV6-5 and TRBJ2-7, with TRBD2 identical over 8 bases. Per the germline V gene, CDR1 is MNHEY and CDR2 is SVGAGI. V was pared by 6 bases and J by 0 bases, with 7 bases of the junction left unmatched. There are 15 residues in the CDR3. CDR3 coding DNA: TGTGCCAGCAGCAGAACTAGCGGCAGCTCCTACGAGCAGTACTTC. Its translation: CASSRTSGSSYEQYF.

V gene TRBV10-3 combines with J gene TRBJ2-7; D is possibly TRBD1 (5 bases). Germline CDR1 ENHRY, CDR2 SYGVKD. V was clipped by 4 bases and J by 4 bases, with 11 bases between them. The CDR3 covers 13 residues. CDR3 in DNA: TGTGCCATCAGTGGCCCGAAGGGGTACGAGCAGTACTTC. Its protein is CAISGPKGYEQYF.

V usage is TRBV10-3 and J usage is TRBJ1-2; 8 nucleotides match TRBD1. The CDR3 loop spans 18 amino acids. In germline, CDR1 is ENHRY, CDR2 SYGVKD. J gave up 4 bases and V 4 bases, and 17 bases lay outside the gene matches. The CDR3 DNA follows: TGTGCCATCAGTGGAAAGGGACAGGCCAGCTCCTTAACCTATGGCTACACCTTC. Amino acids: CAISGKGQASSLTYGYTF.

The J gene is TRBJ2-2, the V gene TRBV10-3; D is possibly TRBD1 (6 bases). This CDR3 has 16 residues. The V and J ends lost 3 bases and 1 base respectively, with 12 bases between them. CDR1 and CDR2 (germline): ENHRY, SYGVKD. The CDR3 DNA sequence: TGTGCCATCAGTGAACCTCCGGGACAGAACACCGGGGAGCTGTTTTTT. It yields the protein CAISEPPGQNTGELFF.

The CDR3 nucleotides read TGTGCCAGCAGCCTAATAACAGGTACAGATACGCAGTATTTT. Amino acids: CASSLITGTDTQYF. The genes are TRBV5-5 and TRBJ2-3, with D possibly being TRBD1 (5 bases). The CDR3 is 14 residues long. Trimming shortened V by 4 bases and J by 3 bases, and 12 bases separated the two germline ends. The germline CDR1 and CDR2 sequences are SGHKS and YYEKEE (reference sequence).

This CDR3 is CASSFLRSNQPQHF. CDR3 bases: TGTGCCAGCAGTTTTTTACGGAGCAATCAGCCCCAGCATTTT. The rearrangement links TRBV28 to TRBJ1-5; D not certain. CDR1 is MDHEN, CDR2 SYDVKM, per germline. This CDR3 has 14 amino acids. V lost 3 bases and J lost 1, with 7 bases in between.

The chain links TRBV6-6 to TRBJ2-5, with 9 bases fitting TRBD1. The J segment lost 6 bases and the V segment lost 5 bases, leaving 4 bases of the junction unmatched. The CDR3 is made up of 13 amino acids. CDR1 and CDR2 (germline): MNHNY, SVGAGI (reference sequence). The CDR3: CASSQQGAQTQYF. The CDR3 DNA is TGTGCCAGCAGTCAACAGGGGGCGCAGACCCAGTACTTC.

The rearrangement joins TRBV6-5 to TRBJ2-2; D might be TRBD2 (5 bases). CDR3 length: 16 residues. Trimming removed 0 bases from V and 4 bases from J, with 12 bases in between. The germline gives CDR1 MNHEY, CDR2 SVGAGI. CDR3 sequence reads: CASSYSLADGTGELFF. The DNA for the CDR3 is TGTGCCAGCAGTTACTCTCTAGCTGATGGCACCGGGGAGCTGTTTTTT.